The 17 T cell receptor beta chains below come from one sample, sequenced in a study of graft-versus-host responses after intestinal transplantation. Clones were sequenced by immunoSEQ multiplex PCR, and TCRdb holds only the in-frame ones, with some missing. This table holds approximately 90,000 clones, 88% found once. Which antigens these TCRs recognize remains unknown. The sequenced sample was unstimulated CD4+ T cells sorted from spleen or lymph node cells, obtained before transplant. The receptors were gathered from a human donor who was the organ donor for an intestinal transplant.

The chain has TRBV7-8 and TRBJ1-4; the D gene is possibly TRBD1 (6 bases). From germline, CDR1 is SGHVS and CDR2 FQNEAQ. Trimming stripped 6 bases from V and 8 bases from J, with 19 bases between. The CDR3 loop spans 15 amino acids. The CDR3 is CASSQGSRSPEKLFF. CDR3 in DNA: TGTGCCAGCAGTCAGGGGTCCCGTAGCCCCGAAAAACTGTTTTTT.

The chain combines TRBV19 with TRBJ2-7; 10 bases agree with TRBD1. Looked up from germline, CDR1 is LNHDA and CDR2 is SQIVND (reference sequence). The CDR3 consists of 14 residues. Trimming at V came to 8 bases and at J to 3 bases, leaving 7 bases not matched to a gene. CDR3 DNA sequence: TGTGCCAGTTACCCGGGACAGGGGTGCTACGAGCAGTACTTC. As protein: CASYPGQGCYEQYF.

The chain joins TRBV27 to TRBJ2-1; D unclear. Germline lookup yields CDR1 MNHEY and CDR2 SMNVEV (reference sequence). Trimming pared 6 bases from V and 0 bases from J, leaving 15 bases between. The CDR3 length is 16 residues. CDR3 coding DNA: TGTGCCAGCAGCCCGGCGAACCCGGGCTCCTACAATGAGCAGTTCTTC. This sequence encodes CASSPANPGSYNEQFF.

V is TRBV7-2 and J is TRBJ2-7; 7 positions agree with TRBD1. Germline CDR1 SGHTA, CDR2 FQGNSA. V shed 6 bases and J 2 bases; nucleotides not matched to a gene: 13. The CDR3 is 16 amino acids. CDR3 amino acids: CASRTLAWDSPYEQYF. CDR3 nucleotide sequence: TGTGCCAGCAGGACCCTAGCCTGGGACAGCCCCTACGAGCAGTACTTC.

The DNA of the CDR3 is TGTGCCAGCACCCCCAGGGGGAACACTGAAGCTTTCTTT. Protein sequence: CASTPRGNTEAFF. The rearrangement joins TRBV6-5 to TRBJ1-1; D perhaps matches TRBD1 (6 bases). CDR1 MNHEY and CDR2 SVGAGI come from the germline V gene. The CDR3 is 13 residues long. With 7 bases removed from V and 1 base from J, the gap between germline ends came to 10 bases.

The J gene is TRBJ2-2, the V gene TRBV7-2, with unresolved D. CDR1 SGHTA and CDR2 FQGNSA come from the germline V gene. Trimming removed 1 base at V and 4 bases at J, with 4 bases between. There are 13 residues in the CDR3. CDR3 amino acids: CASSLVSTGELFF. The CDR3 coding sequence is TGTGCCAGCAGCTTAGTCAGCACCGGGGAGCTGTTTTTT.

The V call is TRBV6-1, the J call TRBJ1-3; TRBD1 aligns across 7 bases. The germline CDR1 and CDR2 sequences are MNHNS and SASEGT. J lost 1 base, V lost 6 bases, and 6 bases had no gene match. CDR3 size: 15 residues. For the CDR3, the DNA is TGTGCCAGCAGCACCGAACAGGGGTCTGGAAACACCATATATTTT. It codes for CASSTEQGSGNTIYF.

In nucleotides, the CDR3 is TGTGCCAGCAGCTGGAGACTAGAGTGGACCGGGGAGCTGTTTTTT. Protein product: CASSWRLEWTGELFF. The rearrangement links TRBV13 to TRBJ2-2; D is perhaps TRBD2 (6 bases). This CDR3 contains 15 residues. V was cut by 4 bases and J by 5 bases, with 14 bases left in between. Germline assignment: CDR1 PRHDT and CDR2 FYEKMQ (reference sequence).

The chain couples TRBV27 to TRBJ2-6; the match to TRBD2 covers 12 bases. Germline V gene data show CDR1 as MNHEY and CDR2 as SMNVEV (reference sequence). With V trimmed by 4 bases and J by 0 bases, 10 bases remained unmatched. CDR3 length: 20 amino acids. The CDR3 is CASSSVLAGGRLSGANVLTF. The DNA for the CDR3 is TGTGCCAGCAGTTCGGTCCTAGCGGGAGGGAGGCTCTCTGGGGCCAACGTCCTGACTTTC.

J is TRBJ2-3 and V is TRBV19; D perhaps matches TRBD2 (6 bases). From germline, CDR1 is LNHDA and CDR2 SQIVND (reference sequence). CDR3 length: 14 amino acids. The V and J ends lost 1 base and 5 bases respectively, with 10 bases between them. CDR3 sequence reads: CASSIVGGLDTQYF. The CDR3 bases are TGTGCCAGTAGTATAGTAGGAGGGCTAGATACGCAGTATTTT.

The chain uses TRBV5-5 and TRBJ1-1; no reliable D call. Germline-derived CDR1 and CDR2 are SGHKS and YYEKEE (reference sequence). V was clipped by 0 bases and J by 6 bases, with 9 bases between them. The CDR3 is 13 amino acids. CDR3 nucleotide sequence: TGTGCCAGCAGCTTGGTTCTGCAGGCTGAAGCTTTCTTT. It codes for CASSLVLQAEAFF. The full variable domain, with the rest looked up from reference TRBV5-5 and TRBJ1-1, is DAGVTQSPTHLIKTRGQQVTLRCSPISGHKSVSWYQQVLGQGPQFIFQYYEKEERGRGNFPDRFSARQFPNYSSELNVNALLLGDSALYLCASSLVLQAEAFFGQGTRLTVV.

The V and J genes are TRBV7-6 and TRBJ1-3; the D gene is possibly TRBD1 (5 bases). This CDR3 spans 18 amino acids. The V end was cut by 8 bases, the J end by 3 bases, with 26 bases between. Germline CDR1 reads SGHVS; CDR2 reads FNYEAQ. DNA for the CDR3: TGTGCCAGCGTCTTAGGAACAGGAAAAAAAGCCTATGGAAACACCATATATTTT. Protein sequence: CASVLGTGKKAYGNTIYF.

CDR3 loop: CASSGGFLAGAFF. In nucleotides, the CDR3 is TGTGCCAGCAGCGGGGGATTTTTAGCTGGAGCTTTCTTT. The rearrangement joins TRBV6-1 to TRBJ1-1; TRBD1 might be the D (5 bases). Trimming shortened V by 6 bases and J by 10 bases, and 18 bases separated the two germline ends. The CDR3 loop spans 13 amino acids. CDR1 MNHNS and CDR2 SASEGT come from the germline V gene.

This clone has just a few counts. The rearrangement joins TRBV5-5 to TRBJ2-3; D unresolved. The V end was cut by 4 bases, the J end by 1 base, with 19 bases between. The CDR3 is made up of 17 amino acids. Germline loops: CDR1 SGHKS, CDR2 YYEKEE (reference sequence). The CDR3 region is CASSDGVRRGGTDTQYF. The CDR3 coding sequence is TGTGCCAGCAGCGATGGTGTAAGGCGTGGAGGCACAGATACGCAGTATTTT.

The chain has TRBV4-2 and TRBJ1-2; D is uncertain. Germline V lookup: CDR1 LGHNA, CDR2 YNFKEQ. V lost 6 bases to trimming and J lost 7 bases, with 18 bases between them. The CDR3 is 14 amino acids. This chain's CDR3 is CASSYERVSGGYTF. The DNA for the CDR3 is TGTGCCAGCAGTTACGAGCGGGTATCAGGTGGCTACACCTTC.

The chain has TRBV28 and TRBJ1-2; 7 positions agree with TRBD1. The CDR3 sequence is 16 residues long. V shed 6 bases and J 0 bases; nucleotides not matched to a gene: 10. Germline CDR1 reads MDHEN; CDR2 reads SYDVKM. CDR3 residues: CASSQTGTVPNYGYTF. CDR3 bases: TGTGCCAGCAGCCAAACCGGGACAGTACCTAACTATGGCTACACCTTC.

The chain has TRBV18 and TRBJ2-1; tentatively, D is TRBD2 (5 bases). V gave up 5 bases and J gave up 6 bases, with 23 bases separating them. The CDR3 has 17 residues. In germline, CDR1 is KGHSH, CDR2 LQKENI. CDR3 sequence reads: CASSAQLLVGVSNEQFF. The CDR3 DNA reads TGTGCCAGCTCAGCCCAGCTCTTGGTCGGGGTTAGCAATGAGCAGTTCTTC.